The T cell receptor (beta chain) described here comes from a study of regulatory T cells in long-lasting Graves disease. General study points: When disease was persistent, TRBV28, TRBJ1-2 and TRBJ2-5 were the favored segments.

CDR3 regions were amplified by Arm-PCR using iRepertoire HTBI primers to build TCR beta libraries. TCRdb independently ran MiXCR on the multiplex PCR reads; one entry per CDR3 protein. The repertoire has 500,000 to 800,000 distinct CDR3 sequences, 25% to 35% of them found once; the top ten carry 40% to 55%. The CDR3 is 14 amino acids. The germline gives CDR1 KGHSH, CDR2 LQKENI. V was pared by 3 bases and J by 0 bases, with 8 bases between. Regarding time point: persistent/refractory GD, antithyroid drugs over 5 years with positive TRAb. The TCR library was prepared using RNA isolated from PBMCs. Note on this clonotype: Its antigen is unknown.

This TCR came from a female donor with Graves disease. Sequenced here: peripheral blood mononuclear cells (PBMCs), sampled when the disease was refractory, from a patient treated with antithyroid drugs. The chain uses TRBV18 and TRBJ1-1, with D possibly being TRBD1 (5 bases). CDR3 protein: CASSPTEMNTEAFF. In nucleotides, the CDR3 is TGTGCCAGCTCACCGACAGAGATGAACACTGAAGCTTTCTTT.